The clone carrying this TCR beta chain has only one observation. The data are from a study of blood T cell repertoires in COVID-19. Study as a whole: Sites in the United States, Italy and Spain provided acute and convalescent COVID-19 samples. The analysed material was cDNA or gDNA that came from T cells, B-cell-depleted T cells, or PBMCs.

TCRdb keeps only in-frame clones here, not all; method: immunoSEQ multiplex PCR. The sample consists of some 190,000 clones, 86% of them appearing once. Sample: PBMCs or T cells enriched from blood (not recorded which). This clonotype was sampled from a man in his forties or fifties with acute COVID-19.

The CDR3, as DNA: TGTGCCAGCAGTTTAAAGGGGGCGCTGGTTGTAGAGACCCAGTACTTC. Amino acid sequence: CASSLKGALVVETQYF. The rearrangement uses TRBV27 and TRBJ2-5; TRBD1 agrees at 7 bases. Trimming at V came to 2 bases and at J to 4 bases, leaving 10 bases not matched to a gene. Germline CDR1 MNHEY, CDR2 SMNVEV (reference sequence). This CDR3 region has 16 residues.